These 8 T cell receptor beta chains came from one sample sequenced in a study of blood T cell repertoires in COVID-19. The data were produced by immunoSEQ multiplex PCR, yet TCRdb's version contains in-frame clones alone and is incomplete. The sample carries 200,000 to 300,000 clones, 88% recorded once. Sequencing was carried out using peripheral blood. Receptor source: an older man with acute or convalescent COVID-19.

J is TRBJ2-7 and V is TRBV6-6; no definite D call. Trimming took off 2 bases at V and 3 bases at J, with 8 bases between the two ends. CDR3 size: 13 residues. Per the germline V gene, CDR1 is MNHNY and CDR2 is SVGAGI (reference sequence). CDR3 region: CASSYRTDYEQYF. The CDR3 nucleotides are TGTGCCAGCAGTTACCGTACAGACTACGAGCAGTACTTC.

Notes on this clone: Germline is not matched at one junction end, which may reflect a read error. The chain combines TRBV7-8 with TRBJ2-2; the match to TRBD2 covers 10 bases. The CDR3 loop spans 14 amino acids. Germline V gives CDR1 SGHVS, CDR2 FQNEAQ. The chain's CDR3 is CASSLAGDTGELFF. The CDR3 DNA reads TGTGCCAGCAGCCTAGCGGGAGACACCGGGGAGCTGTTTTTT.

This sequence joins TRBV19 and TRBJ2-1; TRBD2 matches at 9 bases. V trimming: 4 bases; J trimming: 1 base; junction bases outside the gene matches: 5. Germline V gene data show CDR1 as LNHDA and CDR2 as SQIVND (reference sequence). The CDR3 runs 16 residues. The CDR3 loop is CASSTRLAESYNEQFF. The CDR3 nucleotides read TGTGCCAGTAGTACCCGACTAGCGGAATCCTACAATGAGCAGTTCTTC.

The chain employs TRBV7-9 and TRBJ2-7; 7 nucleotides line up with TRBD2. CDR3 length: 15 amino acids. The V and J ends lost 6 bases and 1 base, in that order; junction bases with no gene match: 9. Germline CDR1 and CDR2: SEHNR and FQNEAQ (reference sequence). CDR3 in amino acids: CASSRLSGGSYEQYF. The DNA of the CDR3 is TGTGCCAGCAGTCGCCTCTCGGGGGGTTCCTACGAGCAGTACTTC.

The CDR3 reads CATSDLLFHSLAGGSNEQFF. CDR3 coding DNA: TGTGCCACCAGTGATTTGCTTTTTCATTCCCTAGCGGGGGGCTCCAATGAGCAGTTCTTC. The gene calls are TRBV24-1 and TRBJ2-1; 11 positions match TRBD2. This CDR3 region has 20 residues. From germline, CDR1 is KGHDR and CDR2 SFDVKD. V was pared by 0 bases and J by 6 bases, with 15 bases of the junction left unmatched.

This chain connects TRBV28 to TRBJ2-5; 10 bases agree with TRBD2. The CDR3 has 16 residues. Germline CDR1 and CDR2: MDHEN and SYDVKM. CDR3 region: CALGELAGSPVETQYF. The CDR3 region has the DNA TGTGCGTTAGGGGAACTAGCGGGATCCCCGGTGGAGACCCAGTACTTC.

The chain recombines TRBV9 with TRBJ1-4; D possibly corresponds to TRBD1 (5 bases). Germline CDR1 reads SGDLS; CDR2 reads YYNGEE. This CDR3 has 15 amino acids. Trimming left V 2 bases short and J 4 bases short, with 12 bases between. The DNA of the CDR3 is TGTGCCAGCAGCGTGGGGGGAGTCCTTAATGAAAAACTGTTTTTT. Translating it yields CASSVGGVLNEKLFF.

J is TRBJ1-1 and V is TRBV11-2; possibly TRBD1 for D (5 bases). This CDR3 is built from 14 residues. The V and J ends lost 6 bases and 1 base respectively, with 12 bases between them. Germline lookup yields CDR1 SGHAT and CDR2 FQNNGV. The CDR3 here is CASSFGGSNTEAFF. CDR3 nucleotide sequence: TGTGCCAGCAGTTTCGGGGGGTCGAACACTGAAGCTTTCTTT.